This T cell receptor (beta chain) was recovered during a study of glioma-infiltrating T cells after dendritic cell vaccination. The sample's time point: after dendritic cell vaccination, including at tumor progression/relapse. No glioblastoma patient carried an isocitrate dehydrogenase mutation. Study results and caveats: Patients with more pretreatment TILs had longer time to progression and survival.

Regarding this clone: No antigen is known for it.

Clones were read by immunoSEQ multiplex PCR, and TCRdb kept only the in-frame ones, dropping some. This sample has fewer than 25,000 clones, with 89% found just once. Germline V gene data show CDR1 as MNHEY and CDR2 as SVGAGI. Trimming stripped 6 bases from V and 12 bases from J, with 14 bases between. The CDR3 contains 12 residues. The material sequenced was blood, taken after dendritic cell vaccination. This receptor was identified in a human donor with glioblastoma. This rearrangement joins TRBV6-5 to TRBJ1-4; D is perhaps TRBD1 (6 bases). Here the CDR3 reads CASSVRKGELFF. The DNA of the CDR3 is TGTGCCAGCAGCGTCCGTAAGGGGGAACTGTTTTTT.